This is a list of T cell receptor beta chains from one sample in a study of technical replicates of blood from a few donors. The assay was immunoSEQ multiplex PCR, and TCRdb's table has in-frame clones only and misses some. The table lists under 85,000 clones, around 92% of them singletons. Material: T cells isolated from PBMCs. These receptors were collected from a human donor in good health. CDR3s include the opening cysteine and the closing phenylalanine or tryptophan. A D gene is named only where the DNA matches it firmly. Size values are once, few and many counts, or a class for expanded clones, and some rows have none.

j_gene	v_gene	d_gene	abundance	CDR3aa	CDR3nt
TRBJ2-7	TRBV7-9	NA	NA	CASSLGPHSYEQYF	TGTGCCAGCAGCCTTGGCCCACACTCCTACGAGCAGTACTTC
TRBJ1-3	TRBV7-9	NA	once	CASSLDRGREGNTIYF	TGTGCCAGCAGCTTAGATCGCGGCAGGGAAGGAAACACCATATATTTT
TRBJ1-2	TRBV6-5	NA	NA	CASSYNRASNYGYTF	TGTGCCAGCAGTTACAACAGGGCCTCTAACTATGGCTACACCTTC
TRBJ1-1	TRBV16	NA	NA	CASSQYGTGDSEAFF	TGTGCCAGCAGCCAATATGGGACTGGGGACTCTGAAGCTTTCTTT
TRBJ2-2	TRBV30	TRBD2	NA	CAWSAGVLAGELFF	TGTGCCTGGAGCGCGGGAGTGTTGGCCGGGGAGCTGTTTTTT
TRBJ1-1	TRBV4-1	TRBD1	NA	CASSDRGQTEAFF	TGCGCCAGCAGCGACAGGGGTCAAACTGAAGCTTTCTTT
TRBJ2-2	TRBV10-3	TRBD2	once	CAISDIERESNTGELFF	TGTGCCATCAGTGATATTGAGCGGGAGTCGAACACCGGGGAGCTGTTTTTT
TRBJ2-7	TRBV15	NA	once	CATSRESSFSYEQYF	TGTGCCACCAGCAGAGAATCCTCTTTCTCCTACGAGCAGTACTTC
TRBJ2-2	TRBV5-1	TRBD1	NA	CASSLWDRNTGELFF	TGCGCCAGCAGCCTCTGGGACAGGAACACCGGGGAGCTGTTTTTT
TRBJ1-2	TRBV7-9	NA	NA	CASSPGSDGYTF	TGTGCCAGCAGCCCGGGTTCGGATGGCTACACCTTC
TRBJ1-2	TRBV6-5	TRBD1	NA	CASSYLTGGLGYTF	TGTGCCAGCAGTTACCTCACAGGGGGTCTAGGCTACACCTTC
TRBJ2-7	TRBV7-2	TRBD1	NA	CASSLGTGLYF	TGTGCCAGCAGCTTAGGGACAGGGTTGTACTTC
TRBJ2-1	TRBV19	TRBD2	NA	CASSTKREGLFEQFF	TGTGCCAGTAGTACAAAGCGGGAGGGCCTCTTTGAGCAGTTCTTC
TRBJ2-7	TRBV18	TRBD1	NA	CASSPETGHIYEQYF	TGTGCCAGCTCACCGGAGACAGGGCACATCTACGAGCAGTACTTC
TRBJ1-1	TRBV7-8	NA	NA	CASQANTEAFF	TGTGCCAGCCAGGCCAACACTGAAGCTTTCTTT
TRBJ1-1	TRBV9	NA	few	CASSVDMGLNTEAFF	TGTGCCAGCAGCGTTGATATGGGGCTGAACACTGAAGCTTTCTTT
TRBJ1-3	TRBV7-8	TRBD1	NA	CASSATGLNSGNTIYF	TGTGCCAGCAGCGCGACAGGGCTCAATTCCGGAAACACCATATATTTT
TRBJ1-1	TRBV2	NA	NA	CASNGFEAFF	TGTGCCAGCAACGGGTTTGAAGCTTTCTTT
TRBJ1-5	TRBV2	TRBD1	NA	CASTPGQGASNQPQHF	TGTGCCAGCACCCCTGGGCAGGGGGCTTCCAATCAGCCCCAGCATTTT
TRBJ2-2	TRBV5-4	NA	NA	CASSWTANTGELFF	TGTGCCAGCAGCTGGACAGCGAACACCGGGGAGCTGTTTTTT
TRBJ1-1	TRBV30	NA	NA	CAWSVRSQGQGTEAFF	TGTGCCTGGAGTGTAAGGTCCCAGGGGCAGGGGACTGAAGCTTTCTTT
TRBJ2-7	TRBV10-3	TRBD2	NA	CAISDGGGRLYEQYF	TGTGCCATCAGTGACGGCGGGGGGCGTCTCTACGAGCAGTACTTC
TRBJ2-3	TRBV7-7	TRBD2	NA	CASSQSSGRGTDTQYF	TGTGCTAGCAGTCAATCTAGCGGGAGAGGAACAGATACGCAGTATTTT
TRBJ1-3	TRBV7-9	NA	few	CASSAAQTGSGNTIYF	TGTGCCAGCAGCGCAGCCCAAACAGGCTCTGGAAACACCATATATTTT
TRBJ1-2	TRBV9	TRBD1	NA	CASSFRQGAIYGYTF	TGTGCCAGCAGCTTCAGACAGGGGGCCATCTATGGCTACACCTTC
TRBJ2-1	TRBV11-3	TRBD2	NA	CASSLGLAGGPHNEQFF	TGTGCCAGCAGCTTAGGTCTAGCGGGAGGGCCCCACAATGAGCAGTTCTTC
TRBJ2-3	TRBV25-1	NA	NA	CASSDRYTDTQYF	TGTGCCAGCAGTGACCGCTACACAGATACGCAGTATTTT
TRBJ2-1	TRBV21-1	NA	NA	CASSKETSGSWGNEQFF	TGTGCCAGCAGCAAAGAGACTAGCGGGAGTTGGGGCAATGAGCAGTTCTTC
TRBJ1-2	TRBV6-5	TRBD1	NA	CASYPGTAYGYTF	TGTGCCAGCTACCCCGGGACAGCCTATGGCTACACCTTC
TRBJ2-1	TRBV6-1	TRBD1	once	CASSVLGQGIWGEQFF	TGTGCCAGCAGTGTCTTGGGACAGGGGATTTGGGGTGAGCAGTTCTTC
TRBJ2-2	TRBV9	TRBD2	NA	CASSYPRPPTGERESSGELFF	TGTGCCAGCAGCTACCCAAGACCGCCGACCGGTGAGCGGGAGTCCTCCGGGGAGCTGTTTTTT
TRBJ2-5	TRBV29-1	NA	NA	CSVLEETQYF	TGCAGCGTACTTGAGGAGACCCAGTACTTC
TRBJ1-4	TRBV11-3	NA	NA	CASSPGFATNEKLFF	TGTGCCAGCAGCCCAGGGTTTGCAACTAATGAAAAACTGTTTTTT
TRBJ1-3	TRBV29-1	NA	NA	CSVSYSGNTIYF	TGCAGCGTTTCTTACTCTGGAAACACCATATATTTT
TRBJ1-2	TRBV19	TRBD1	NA	CASSVDRGNYGYTF	TGTGCCAGTAGCGTGGACAGGGGTAACTATGGCTACACCTTC
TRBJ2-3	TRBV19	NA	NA	CASSEQGDTQYF	TGTGCCAGTAGTGAACAGGGAGATACGCAGTATTTT
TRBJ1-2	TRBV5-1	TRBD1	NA	CASSYPLGQGEHGYTF	TGCGCCAGCAGCTACCCTCTCGGACAGGGCGAGCATGGCTACACCTTC
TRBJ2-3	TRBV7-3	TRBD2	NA	CASSLRNLGGLGTDTQYF	TGTGCCAGCAGCTTAAGGAATCTGGGAGGGCTCGGCACAGATACGCAGTATTTT
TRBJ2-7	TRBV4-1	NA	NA	CASSPSFGGRAYEQYF	TGCGCCAGCAGCCCCTCTTTCGGCGGGCGGGCCTACGAGCAGTACTTC
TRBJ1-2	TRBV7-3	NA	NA	CASSLKAGPLYGYTF	TGTGCCAGCAGCTTAAAAGCAGGGCCCCTCTATGGCTACACCTTC
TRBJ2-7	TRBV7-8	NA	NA	CASSLDLFPGLISYEQYF	TGTGCCAGCAGCTTAGATCTCTTCCCGGGACTTATTAGCTACGAGCAGTACTTC
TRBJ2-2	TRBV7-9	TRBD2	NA	CASSQGLAGGALTGELFF	TGTGCCAGCAGCCAAGGACTAGCGGGAGGGGCCCTTACCGGGGAGCTGTTTTTT
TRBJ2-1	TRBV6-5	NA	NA	CASSNTRYSYNEQFF	TGTGCCAGCAGCAACACTAGATATTCATACAATGAGCAGTTCTTC
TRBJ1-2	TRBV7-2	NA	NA	CASSSDWTLGYGYTF	TGTGCCAGCAGCTCGGACTGGACTTTAGGCTATGGCTACACCTTC
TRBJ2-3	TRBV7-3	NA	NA	CASANKGADTQYF	TGTGCCAGCGCCAATAAGGGGGCAGATACGCAGTATTTT
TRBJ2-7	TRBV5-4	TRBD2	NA	CASEQRESSYEQYF	TGTGCCAGCGAACAGCGGGAGAGCTCCTACGAGCAGTACTTC
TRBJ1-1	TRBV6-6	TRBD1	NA	CASSYSTSGTGSEAFF	TGTGCCAGCAGTTACTCGACGTCGGGGACAGGGTCTGAAGCTTTCTTT
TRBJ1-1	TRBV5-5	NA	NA	CAGTYAGQPNTEAFF	TGTGCCGGCACGTACGCAGGACAGCCGAACACTGAAGCTTTCTTT
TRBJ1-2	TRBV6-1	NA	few	CASSPTGGQGYTF	TGTGCCAGCAGTCCTACGGGGGGGCAAGGCTACACCTTC
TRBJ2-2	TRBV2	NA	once	CASSVRGGTGELFF	TGTGCCAGCAGTGTACGGGGAGGCACCGGGGAGCTGTTTTTT
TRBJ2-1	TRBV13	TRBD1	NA	CASSDRDRGNEQFF	TGTGCCAGCAGCGACCGGGACAGGGGGAATGAGCAGTTCTTC
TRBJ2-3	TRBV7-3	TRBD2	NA	CASSPLAGATDTQYF	TGTGCCAGCAGCCCTCTAGCGGGGGCCACAGATACGCAGTATTTT
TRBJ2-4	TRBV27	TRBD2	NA	CTLVREGKNIQYF	TGTACCCTCGTAAGGGAGGGCAAAAACATTCAGTACTTC
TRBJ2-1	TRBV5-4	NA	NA	CASSLGQGTYNEQFF	TGTGCCAGCAGCTTGGGGCAGGGAACGTACAATGAGCAGTTCTTC